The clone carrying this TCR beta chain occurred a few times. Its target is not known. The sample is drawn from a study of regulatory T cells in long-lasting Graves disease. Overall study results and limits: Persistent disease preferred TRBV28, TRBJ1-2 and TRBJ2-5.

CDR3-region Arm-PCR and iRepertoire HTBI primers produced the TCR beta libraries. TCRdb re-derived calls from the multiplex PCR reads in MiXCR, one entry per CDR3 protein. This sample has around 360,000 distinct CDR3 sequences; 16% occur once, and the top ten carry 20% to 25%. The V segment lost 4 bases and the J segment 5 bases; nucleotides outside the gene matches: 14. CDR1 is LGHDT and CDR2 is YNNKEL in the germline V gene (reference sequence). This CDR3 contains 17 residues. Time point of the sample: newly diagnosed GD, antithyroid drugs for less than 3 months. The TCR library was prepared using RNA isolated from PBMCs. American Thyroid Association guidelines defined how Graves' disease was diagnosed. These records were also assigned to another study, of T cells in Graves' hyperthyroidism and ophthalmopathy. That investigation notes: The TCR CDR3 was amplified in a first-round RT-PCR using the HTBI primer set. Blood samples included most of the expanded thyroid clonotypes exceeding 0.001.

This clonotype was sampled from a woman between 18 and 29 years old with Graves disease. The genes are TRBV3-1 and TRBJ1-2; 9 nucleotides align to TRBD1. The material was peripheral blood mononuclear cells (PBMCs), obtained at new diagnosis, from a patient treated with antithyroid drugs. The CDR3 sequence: CASSPIRRTGEKYGYTF. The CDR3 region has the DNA TGTGCCAGCAGCCCTATAAGGAGGACAGGGGAAAAATATGGCTACACCTTC.